What follows is one TCR beta chain and its context. Its antigen is undetermined. CDR3 length equals 13 residues. V lost 5 bases and J lost 6; bases outside the gene matches: 3. Germline V gene data show CDR1 as SSHAT and CDR2 as FNYEAQ (reference sequence). TCRdb ran MiXCR on the reads and lists one entry per CDR3 protein. The sample gives 20,000 to 25,000 distinct CDR3 sequences, around 43% of which show up once; 90% to 95% is in the top ten. This sample is part of a study of T cell repertoires in cytomegalovirus infection. The overall study: Well-studied HLA-B-restricted CMV epitopes were used in the study alongside recently identified HLA-C-restricted ones.

This sequence was found in a human donor in good health (CMV status not recorded). Some clones in this sample may be carry-over from other donors' samples. The chain links TRBV7-7 to TRBJ2-2; 7 bases are shared with TRBD1. Here the sequenced sample was CD8+ T cells from cultured PBMCs, taken from culture after CMV antigen stimulation. This CDR3 is CASSRQGSGELFF. CDR3 nucleotide sequence: TGTGCCAGCAGCCGACAGGGTTCCGGGGAGCTGTTTTTT.